Listed here are 16 T cell receptor beta chains from one sample, sequenced in a study of regulatory T cells in long-lasting Graves disease (dated by TCRdb to the early 2020s). The method behind the library was multiplex PCR. This sample was sequenced with an Illumina HiSeq 4000. To build TCR beta libraries, CDR3 regions were amplified by Arm-PCR using iRepertoire HTBI primers. TCRdb reanalyzed the raw reads on its own, using fastp at Q25 for trimming and MiXCR for clone calling, and kept in-frame beta chains. Under each unique CDR3 protein, matching rows form one entry showing the most common genes and DNA. The sample table holds about 500,000 distinct CDR3 sequences, of which approximately 12% were seen once. Jointly, the top ten make up around 10% of the sample. The time point label of this sample denotes: newly diagnosed GD, antithyroid drugs for less than 3 months. For both TCR sequencing and RNA sequencing, RNA was extracted from PBMCs using TRIzol.

The data were also submitted as part of a second study, on T cells in Graves' hyperthyroidism and ophthalmopathy.

The sample consisted of peripheral blood mononuclear cells (PBMCs), taken at new diagnosis, from a patient treated with antithyroid drugs. Every receptor here comes from a woman aged 30 to 39 with Graves disease. Donor details come from another sample of the same person, matched by shared clones.

The chain employs TRBV5-5 and TRBJ2-7; a possible D gene is TRBD2 (6 bases). V was clipped by 0 bases and J by 1 base, with 14 bases between them. Per germline, CDR1 SGHKS and CDR2 YYEKEE (reference sequence). CDR3 size: 16 residues. In DNA form, the CDR3 reads TGTGCCAGCAGCTTGGGTCGGGAGTTGGGATCCTACGAGCAGTACTTC. Translation gives CASSLGRELGSYEQYF. The variable domain in full, with the rest retrieved from reference TRBV5-5 and TRBJ2-7, is DAGVTQSPTHLIKTRGQQVTLRCSPISGHKSVSWYQQVLGQGPQFIFQYYEKEERGRGNFPDRFSARQFPNYSSELNVNALLLGDSALYLCASSLGRELGSYEQYFGPGTRLTVT.

This clonotype has ten or more counts. The genes are TRBV28 and TRBJ1-2, with a possible D match to TRBD1 (5 bases). Germline loops: CDR1 MDHEN, CDR2 SYDVKM. This CDR3 region has 14 residues. Trimming left V 2 bases short and J 3 bases short, with 10 bases between. CDR3 sequence: CASSLAGWDYGYTF. CDR3 nucleotides: TGTGCCAGCAGTTTAGCAGGGTGGGACTATGGCTACACCTTC.

At least ten counts were recorded for this clonotype. The chain couples TRBV12-3 or TRBV12-4 to TRBJ2-2, with TRBD2 matching over 10 bases. CDR3 size: 17 residues. The ends lost 5 bases at V and 6 bases at J; junction bases unmatched: 12. The CDR3 protein is CASSLTLAGVLAGELFF. The CDR3 DNA reads as TGTGCCAGCAGTCTAACCCTAGCGGGAGTGTTGGCCGGGGAGCTGTTTTTT.

This clonotype was counted ten times or more. The chain uses TRBV6-2 or TRBV6-3 and TRBJ2-5, with 14 bases identical to TRBD2. The junction had 7 bases not matched to a gene; V was cut back by 10 bases and J by 6 bases. In germline, CDR1 is MNHEY, CDR2 SVGEGT. The CDR3 has 14 amino acids. In DNA form, the CDR3 reads TGTGCCACCCGACTAGCGGGAGGGCAACAGACCCAGTACTTC. This gives the protein CATRLAGGQQTQYF.

The chain combines TRBV7-8 with TRBJ2-3, with D perhaps TRBD2 (6 bases). Deletions cut 5 bases from V and 0 bases from J, with 24 bases between. There are 19 residues in the CDR3. From germline, CDR1 is SGHVS and CDR2 FQNEAQ. CDR3 nucleotide sequence: TGTGCCAGCAGCACCCGGAGGGCGCGCCAGCTTATTAGCACAGATACGCAGTATTTT. As protein: CASSTRRARQLISTDTQYF.

This clonotype was seen repeatedly, ten times or more. V is TRBV12-3 or TRBV12-4 and J is TRBJ2-7; D is possibly TRBD2 (6 bases). The CDR3 length is 16 residues. With 5 bases removed from V and 0 bases from J, the gap between germline ends came to 17 bases. Here the CDR3 DNA reads TGTGCCAGCAGTCTCTACTACCCCGGGAGCTCCTACGAGCAGTACTTC. This translates into CASSLYYPGSSYEQYF.

The chain employs TRBV20-1 and TRBJ2-1; 9 positions match TRBD2. V was clipped by 3 bases and J by 6 bases; unmatched bases: 3. The CDR3 length is 13 residues. Germline CDR1 is DFQATT and CDR2 is SNEGSKA (reference sequence). The CDR3 bases are TGCAGTGCTAGGACTAGCGGCAGCAATGAGCAGTTCTTC. Encoded protein: CSARTSGSNEQFF.

A few counts support this clonotype. V gene TRBV29-1 combines with J gene TRBJ2-7; D perhaps matches TRBD1 (7 bases). Deletions cut 4 bases from V and 1 base from J, with 20 bases between. The CDR3 length is 16 residues. Per germline, CDR1 SQVTM and CDR2 ANQGSEA. The CDR3 is CSVGGGTVSLSYEQYF. The DNA of the CDR3 is TGCAGCGTTGGAGGGGGGACAGTAAGCCTTTCCTACGAGCAGTACTTC.

This clonotype was recorded many times. The rearrangement links TRBV7-3 to TRBJ2-2, with unresolved D. The germline gives CDR1 SGHTA, CDR2 FQGTGA. The CDR3 contains 15 residues. V lost 5 bases, J lost 3 bases, and 13 bases lay in between. The CDR3 reads CASSQDGSYTGELFF. The DNA for the CDR3 is TGTGCCAGCAGCCAAGACGGGTCTTACACCGGGGAGCTGTTTTTT.

This clonotype has at least ten counts. The rearrangement uses TRBV27 and TRBJ2-1; the D gene is possibly TRBD2 (6 bases). The ends were cut back, 5 bases at V and 6 bases at J, with 23 bases in the middle. This CDR3 contains 17 residues. CDR1 and CDR2 from the germline V gene are MNHEY and SMNVEV (reference sequence). The CDR3 DNA sequence: TGTGCCAGCAGTAACCACCTTTCGGGCGGGGCTCTCAATGAGCAGTTCTTC. It yields the protein CASSNHLSGGALNEQFF.

This clonotype was seen ten or more times. This chain joins TRBV12-3 or TRBV12-4 and TRBJ2-3; D is unclear. Trimming took off 9 bases at V and 5 bases at J, with 21 bases between the two ends. The CDR3 has 15 amino acids. CDR3 in amino acids: CASSATTRFGDTQYF. For the CDR3, the DNA is TGTGCCAGTTCAGCCACTACAAGGTTCGGAGATACGCAGTATTTT.

The chain combines TRBV6-5 with TRBJ1-1; TRBD1 matches at 8 bases. Germline assignment: CDR1 MNHEY and CDR2 SVGAGI. The CDR3 totals 19 residues. After removal of 1 base from V and 1 base from J, the junction contained 14 bases not matched to a gene. DNA of the CDR3: TGTGCCAGCAGTTACTTCTCTAGTGGGGACAGGATCTCGAACACTGAAGCTTTCTTT. Encoded protein: CASSYFSSGDRISNTEAFF.

This clonotype was counted a few times. The gene calls are TRBV7-9 and TRBJ2-1, with 12 bases identical to TRBD2. This CDR3 has 15 residues. CDR1 and CDR2 (germline): SEHNR, FQNEAQ (reference sequence). V was clipped by 5 bases and J by 5 bases; unmatched bases: 4. The CDR3 sequence: CASSETSGGHNEQFF. The CDR3 DNA follows: TGTGCCAGCAGCGAGACTAGCGGGGGCCACAATGAGCAGTTCTTC.

This clonotype has at least ten counts. This chain connects TRBV19 to TRBJ1-2; possible D gene TRBD1, 6 bases. CDR3 size: 17 residues. CDR1 is LNHDA and CDR2 is SQIVND in the germline V gene (reference sequence). The V gene lost 6 bases and the J gene lost 0 bases, with 20 bases spanning the gap. CDR3 amino acids: CASRRLGTPDPNYGYTF. The CDR3 DNA is TGTGCCAGTAGACGCCTCGGGACACCCGATCCTAACTATGGCTACACCTTC.

Only a few counts were recorded for this clonotype. This rearrangement joins TRBV5-1 to TRBJ2-7; the D gene is possibly TRBD2 (6 bases). CDR3 length equals 15 residues. Germline CDR1 is SGHRS and CDR2 is YFSETQ. V was clipped by 5 bases and J by 3 bases, with 18 bases between them. Here the CDR3 reads CASRYLANEYYEQYF. The CDR3 DNA reads TGCGCCAGCAGATACCTAGCGAATGAGTACTACGAGCAGTACTTC.

This clonotype has a count of ten or more. J is TRBJ2-1 and V is TRBV11-2; D uncertain. The CDR3 loop spans 12 amino acids. Germline CDR1 SGHAT, CDR2 FQNNGV. V was trimmed by 5 bases and J by 8 bases, leaving 10 bases between them. The CDR3 is CASSLGVDEQFF. In nucleotides, the CDR3 is TGTGCCAGCAGCCTAGGTGTGGATGAGCAGTTCTTC. Looking up the rest from reference TRBV11-2 and TRBJ2-1 gives the full variable domain: EAGVAQSPRYKIIEKRQSVAFWCNPISGHATLYWYQQILGQGPKLLIQFQNNGVVDDSQLPKDRFSAERLKGVDSTLKIQPAKLEDSAVYLCASSLGVDEQFFGPGTRLTVL.